This T cell receptor (beta chain) emerged from a study of blood T cell repertoires in COVID-19. Overall study: Italy, Spain and the United States were the sources of the convalescent and acute COVID-19 samples.

Per the study methods: Estimation of nucleated cell counts relied on the amplification of reference gene primers. Generated by immunoSEQ multiplex PCR, the TCRdb table keeps only in-frame clones and is missing some. V, J and clone size are taken as reported in that table, and D and trimming were inferred from the DNA itself. Of some 190,000 clones in the sample, more than 80% were seen once. The trim removed 5 bases at V and 8 bases at J, leaving 9 bases unmatched. Looked up from germline, CDR1 is KGHSH and CDR2 is LQKENI. The CDR3 spans 14 residues. Enrolled during active infection, Seattle patients were then followed longitudinally.

Sequencing input: peripheral blood. The TCR was taken from a woman between 35 and 50 years old with COVID-19, enrolled during active disease. The gene calls are TRBV18 and TRBJ2-1; 7 bases map to TRBD1. Here the CDR3 DNA reads TGTGCCAGCTCAAAGACAGGGCGTGAGGATGAGCAGTTCTTC. This encodes CASSKTGREDEQFF.